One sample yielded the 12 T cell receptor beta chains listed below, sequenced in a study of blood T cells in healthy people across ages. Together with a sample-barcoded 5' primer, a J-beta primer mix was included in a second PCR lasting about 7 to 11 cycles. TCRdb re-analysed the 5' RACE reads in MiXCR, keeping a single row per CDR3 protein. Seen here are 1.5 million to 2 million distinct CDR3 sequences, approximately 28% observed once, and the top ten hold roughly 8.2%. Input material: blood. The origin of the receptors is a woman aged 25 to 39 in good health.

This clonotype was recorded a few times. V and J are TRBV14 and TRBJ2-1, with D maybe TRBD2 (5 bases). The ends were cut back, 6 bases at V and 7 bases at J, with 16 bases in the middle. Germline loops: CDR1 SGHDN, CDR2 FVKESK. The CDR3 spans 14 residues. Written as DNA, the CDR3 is TGTGCCAGCAGTCGACCACAGCGGCGAAATGAGCAGTTCTTC. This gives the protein CASSRPQRRNEQFF.

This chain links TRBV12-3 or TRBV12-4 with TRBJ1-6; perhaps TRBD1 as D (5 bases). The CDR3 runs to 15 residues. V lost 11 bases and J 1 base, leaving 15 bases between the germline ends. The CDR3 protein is CAVGLGGSYNSPLHF. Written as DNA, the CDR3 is TGTGCCGTAGGTTTGGGGGGATCCTATAATTCACCCCTCCACTTT.

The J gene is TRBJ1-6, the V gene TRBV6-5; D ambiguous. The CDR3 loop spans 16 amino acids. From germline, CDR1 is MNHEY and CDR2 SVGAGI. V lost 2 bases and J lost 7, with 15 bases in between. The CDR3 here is CASSYSGPGGNSPLHF. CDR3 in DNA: TGTGCCAGCAGTTACAGTGGTCCGGGCGGCAATTCACCCCTCCACTTT.

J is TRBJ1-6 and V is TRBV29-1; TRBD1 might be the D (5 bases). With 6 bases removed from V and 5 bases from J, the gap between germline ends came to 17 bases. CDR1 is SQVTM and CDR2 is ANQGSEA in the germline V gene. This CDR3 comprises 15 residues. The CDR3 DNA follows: TGCAGCGTCGCTCGCCAGGGCGAGAATAATTCACCCCTCCACTTT. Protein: CSVARQGENNSPLHF.

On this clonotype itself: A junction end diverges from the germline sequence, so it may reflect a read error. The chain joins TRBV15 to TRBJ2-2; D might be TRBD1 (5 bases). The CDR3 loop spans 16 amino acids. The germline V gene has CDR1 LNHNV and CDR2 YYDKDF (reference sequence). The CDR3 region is CATSRDQGVGTRELFF. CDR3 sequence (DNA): TGTGCCACCAGCAGAGATCAGGGTGTGGGCACCCGGGAGCTGTTTTTT. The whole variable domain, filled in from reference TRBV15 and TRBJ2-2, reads DAMVIQNPRYQVTQFGKPVTLSCSQTLNHNVMYWYQQKSSQAPKLLFHYYDKDFNNEADTPDNFQSRRPNTSFCFLDIRSPGLGDTAMYLCATSRDQGVGTRELFFGEGSRLTVL.

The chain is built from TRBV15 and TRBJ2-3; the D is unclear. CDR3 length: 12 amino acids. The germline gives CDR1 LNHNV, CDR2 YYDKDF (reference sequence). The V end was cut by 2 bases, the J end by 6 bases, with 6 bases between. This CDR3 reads CATSRNGDTQYF. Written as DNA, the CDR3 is TGTGCCACCAGCAGAAACGGGGATACGCAGTATTTT. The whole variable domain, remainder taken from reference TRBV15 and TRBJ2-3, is DAMVIQNPRYQVTQFGKPVTLSCSQTLNHNVMYWYQQKSSQAPKLLFHYYDKDFNNEADTPDNFQSRRPNTSFCFLDIRSPGLGDTAMYLCATSRNGDTQYFGPGTRLTVL.

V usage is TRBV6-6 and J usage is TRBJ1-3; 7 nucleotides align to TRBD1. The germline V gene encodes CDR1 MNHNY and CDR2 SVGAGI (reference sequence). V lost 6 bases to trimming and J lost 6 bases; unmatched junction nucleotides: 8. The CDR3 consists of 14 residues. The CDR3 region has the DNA TGTGCCAGCAGACCGGGACAGCTAGAAAACACCATATATTTT. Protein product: CASRPGQLENTIYF.

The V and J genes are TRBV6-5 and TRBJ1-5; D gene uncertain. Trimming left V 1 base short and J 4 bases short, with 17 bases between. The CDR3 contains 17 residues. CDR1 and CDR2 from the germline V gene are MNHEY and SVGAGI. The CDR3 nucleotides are TGTGCCAGCAGTTACTTCGCAGTGGTAAGGGCGAATCAGCCCCAGCATTTT. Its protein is CASSYFAVVRANQPQHF.

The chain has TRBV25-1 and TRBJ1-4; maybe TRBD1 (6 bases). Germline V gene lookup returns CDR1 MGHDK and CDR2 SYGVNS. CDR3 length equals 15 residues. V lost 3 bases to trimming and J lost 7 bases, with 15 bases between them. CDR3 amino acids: CASSEWGTRGEKLFF. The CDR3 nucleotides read TGTGCCAGCAGTGAGTGGGGGACCAGGGGTGAAAAACTGTTTTTT.

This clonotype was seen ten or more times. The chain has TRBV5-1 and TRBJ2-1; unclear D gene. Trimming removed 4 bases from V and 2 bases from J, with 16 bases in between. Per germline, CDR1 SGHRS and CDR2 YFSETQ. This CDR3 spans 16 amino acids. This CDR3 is CASSNYPTDPYNEQFF. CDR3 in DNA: TGCGCCAGCAGCAACTACCCGACGGACCCCTACAATGAGCAGTTCTTC.

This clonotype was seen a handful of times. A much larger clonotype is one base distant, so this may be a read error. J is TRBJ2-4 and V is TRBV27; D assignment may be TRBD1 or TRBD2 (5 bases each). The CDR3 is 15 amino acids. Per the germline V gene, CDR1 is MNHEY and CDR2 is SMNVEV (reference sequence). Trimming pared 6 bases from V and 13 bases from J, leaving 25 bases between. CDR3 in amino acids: CASRAGMGTYNEQYF. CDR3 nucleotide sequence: TGTGCCAGCAGGGCAGGGATGGGGACCTACAATGAGCAGTACTTC.

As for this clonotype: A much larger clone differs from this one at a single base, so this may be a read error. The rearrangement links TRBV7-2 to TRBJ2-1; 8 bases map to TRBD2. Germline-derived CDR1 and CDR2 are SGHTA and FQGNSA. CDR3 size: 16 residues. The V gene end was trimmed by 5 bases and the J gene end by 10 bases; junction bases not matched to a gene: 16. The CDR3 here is CASSPAAGGASYEQFF. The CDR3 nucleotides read TGTGCCAGCAGCCCCGCCGCGGGGGGCGCTTCCTACGAGCAGTTCTTC.